Each of the 12 T cell receptor beta chains below was sequenced from the same sample in a study of T cells in Graves' hyperthyroidism and ophthalmopathy. What was amplified from RNA transcripts were TCR beta CDR3 regions. First-round RT-PCR of the TCR CDR3 relied on the HTBI primer set. TCRdb independently ran MiXCR on the multiplex PCR reads; one entry per CDR3 protein. This table has some 580,000 distinct CDR3 sequences, approximately 15% appearing once. Sequencing used blood. Receptor source: a woman aged 40 to 50 with Graves' ophthalmopathy.

The V and J genes are TRBV6-1 and TRBJ2-1; 12 bases align to TRBD2. The CDR3 covers 15 residues. Germline V gene data show CDR1 as MNHNS and CDR2 as SASEGT. The V gene end was trimmed by 4 bases and the J gene end by 6 bases; junction bases not matched to a gene: 4. CDR3 in amino acids: CASSVTSGSVNEQFF. Here the CDR3 DNA reads TGTGCCAGCAGTGTGACTAGCGGGAGCGTCAATGAGCAGTTCTTC.

This clonotype came up a few times. The chain carries TRBV20-1 and TRBJ1-3; unclear D gene. The V end lost 0 bases, the J end lost 10 bases, and 13 bases lay between the germline ends. CDR1 is DFQATT, CDR2 SNEGSKA, per germline (reference sequence). CDR3 length: 13 residues. CDR3 loop: CSARDVEWVTIYF. CDR3 sequence (DNA): TGCAGTGCTAGAGACGTGGAGTGGGTGACCATATATTTT.

This clonotype was found a few times. CDR3 in amino acids: CSVGYYTF. In DNA, the CDR3 is TGCAGCGTGGGGTACTACACCTTC. V is TRBV29-1 and J is TRBJ1-2; D is ambiguous. CDR3 length: 8 residues. CDR1 is SQVTM, CDR2 ANQGSEA, per germline. V lost 6 bases to trimming and J lost 10 bases, with 6 bases between them.

This clonotype was seen repeatedly, ten times or more. The chain employs TRBV7-2 and TRBJ2-3, with no clear D. The V gene lost 8 bases and the J gene lost 5 bases, with 20 bases spanning the gap. Germline values: CDR1 SGHTA, CDR2 FQGNSA. This CDR3 has 15 residues. The CDR3 coding sequence is TGTGCCAGCTCCTTGAGTGGGTTTGGAATAGATACGCAGTATTTT. Its protein is CASSLSGFGIDTQYF.

This clonotype was observed a few times. This chain connects TRBV15 to TRBJ2-1; 7 bases are shared with TRBD2. The germline V gene has CDR1 LNHNV and CDR2 YYDKDF (reference sequence). The J segment lost 7 bases and the V segment lost 0 bases, leaving 15 bases of the junction unmatched. The CDR3 extends over 18 amino acids. The CDR3 DNA follows: TGTGCCACCAGCAGAGATGAGGTTTTGGGCGGGAGTGGGAATGAGCAGTTCTTC. This codes for CATSRDEVLGGSGNEQFF.

The chain carries TRBV6-2 or TRBV6-3 and TRBJ2-7, with D possibly matching TRBD2 (6 bases). Germline loops: CDR1 MNHEY, CDR2 SVGEGT. The CDR3 is 15 residues long. V was shortened by 5 bases and J by 3 bases, with 17 bases between the two germline ends. The CDR3 sequence: CASSPRDRLGYEQYF. The CDR3 nucleotides read TGTGCCAGCAGTCCCCGGGACCGACTAGGCTACGAGCAGTACTTC.

The V call is TRBV3-1, the J call TRBJ2-1; 10 bases are a match to TRBD2. In germline, CDR1 is LGHDT, CDR2 YNNKEL (reference sequence). J gave up 4 bases and V 5 bases, and 8 bases lay outside the gene matches. The CDR3 length is 16 residues. CDR3 nucleotide sequence: TGTGCCAGCAGCTGGTCACTAGCGGGGATGTACAATGAGCAGTTCTTC. It encodes CASSWSLAGMYNEQFF.

A note on this clonotype: Possible read error: a much larger clone is one base away. As DNA, the CDR3 is TGCGCCAGCAGCTCCGGCCCCGGGACGTCCTACGAGCAGCACTTC. Translated, it gives CASSSGPGTSYEQHF. V usage is TRBV5-1 and J usage is TRBJ2-7; D tentatively fits TRBD1 or TRBD2 (5 bases each). The CDR3 loop spans 15 amino acids. Germline V CDR1 and CDR2: SGHRS, YFSETQ.

In its sample, this clonotype was seen many times. The chain uses TRBV9 and TRBJ2-5, with D uncertain. This CDR3 contains 14 residues. V was trimmed by 1 base and J by 4 bases, leaving 11 bases between them. Germline CDR1 is SGDLS and CDR2 is YYNGEE. For the CDR3, the DNA is TGTGCCAGCAGCGTATCGGGTCTGGGAGAGACCCAGTACTTC. It encodes CASSVSGLGETQYF.

There are many counts of this clonotype. The chain carries TRBV5-1 and TRBJ2-1, with D tentatively TRBD1 or TRBD2 (5 bases each). This CDR3 has 19 amino acids. Germline assignment: CDR1 SGHRS and CDR2 YFSETQ. Between the trimmed V and J ends, which lost 4 bases and 0 bases, there was a span of 23 bases. Here the CDR3 reads CASSPSASGSRSSYNEQFF. The CDR3 nucleotides read TGCGCCAGCAGCCCGTCAGCTTCAGGGAGTCGGAGCTCCTACAATGAGCAGTTCTTC.

The sample holds many counts of this clonotype. The chain uses TRBV2 and TRBJ2-3, with 7 bases matching TRBD2. This CDR3 is 16 amino acids long. Germline-derived CDR1 and CDR2 are SNHLY and FYNNEI. V lost 7 bases, J lost 1 base, and 11 bases stayed unmatched. The CDR3 DNA is TGTGCCAGCAACCCCCTAGGACTAGAAGGCACAGATACGCAGTATTTT. Translation: CASNPLGLEGTDTQYF.

This clonotype was found many times. The J gene is TRBJ2-1, the V gene TRBV3-1; maybe TRBD2 (6 bases). There are 15 residues in the CDR3. The V and J ends lost 0 bases and 8 bases respectively, with 14 bases between them. Germline V gene data show CDR1 as LGHDT and CDR2 as YNNKEL (reference sequence). Here the CDR3 DNA reads TGTGCCAGCAGCCAAGACAGGGCCCGGAGGGATGAGCAGTTCTTC. Protein product: CASSQDRARRDEQFF.